This T cell receptor (beta chain) was observed in a study of siplizumab effects on memory and regulatory T cells. Study-level results: Most proliferating CD4+ or CD8+ clones, roughly 80-95%, had no naive or memory assignment. Alloreactive CD4+ clones that could be mapped were on average 68.8% Treg-derived with siplizumab, against more than 25% in controls. Unstimulated naive T cells seemed to show more diversity than memory cells did, and they also seemed to be among the major contributors to the alloresponse.

The method was immunoSEQ multiplex PCR; TCRdb's version includes in-frame clones alone and lacks a portion of them. The data show roughly 97,000 clones, roughly 92% seen once. Between the trimmed V and J ends, which lost 3 bases and 10 bases, there was a span of 9 bases. The CDR3 spans 12 residues. Germline CDR1 is SNHLY and CDR2 is FYNNEI. As concerns this clone: The antigen remains unidentified.

This TCR came from a human donor in good health. The specimen was Tregs sorted from blood. The J gene is TRBJ1-4, the V gene TRBV2; the D is unclear. The CDR3 loop reads CASSEESVKLFF. DNA for the CDR3: TGTGCCAGCAGTGAGGAGTCGGTAAAACTGTTTTTT.